This TCR beta chain was sequenced in a study of blood T cell repertoires in COVID-19 (TCRdb year 2020). Concerning the study at large: Collaborator samples came from the United States, Italy and Spain and covered acute and convalescent phases of COVID-19. The material from the prospective study consisted of cDNA or gDNA derived from T cells, B-cell-depleted T cells, or PBMCs. The dataset comprised deeply sampled blood TCRbeta repertoires from subjects exposed to, actively infected with, or recovered from COVID-19. The repertoires were released in a freely available public database meant as a resource for research on the immune response to SARS-CoV-2. The samples were drawn from the first 160 participants of the ongoing ImmuneRACE study and from about 1,200 subjects provided by 6 global collaborators. The sample metadata nearly always contained a de-identified subject ID, COVID-19 status, age in years and sex. Where available, HLA class I and class II types were taken from metadata supplied by the sample provider and were not determined by assay-based typing.

Worth noting for this clone: Its antigen is not yet known. Base qualities are missing; no much larger clone stands one base away.

Germline trimming amounts to 2 bases on V and 0 bases on J, with 10 as the count of junction bases outside the gene matches. The CDR3 runs 18 residues from the cysteine to the phenylalanine. Of all the DNA, just the CDR3 is kept, 54 bases in frame from base 1. According to the germline V gene, CDR1 reads SGHTA and CDR2 reads FQGNSA. At one collaborating source in Seattle, patients were enrolled during active infection and were followed longitudinally through the course of disease. The collaborating institutions used their own protocols to collect whole blood in K2EDTA tubes. Collaborator samples were shipped for TCRbeta analysis as frozen whole blood, isolated PBMCs, or DNA extracted from either sample type. TCRbeta CDR3 regions were amplified from genomic DNA using the immunoSEQ Assay, a bias-controlled multiplex PCR. The paper's processing steps were these. Nucleated cell counts per sample were estimated from amplification of reference gene primers within the assay. Sequence reads were collapsed and filtered to measure the absolute abundance of every unique TCRbeta CDR3 rearrangement. For each sample, productive Simpson clonality was calculated as the square root of Simpson's diversity index across productive rearrangements. TCRdb stores this immuneACCESS table with in-frame sequences only. Part of the clones is absent; in the studies checked, under half of the shortfall reflects unresolved V genes, and no reason is known for the rest. From that table come the V and J calls and clone size; the DNA was used to work out D and trimming. This sample comprises 300,000 to 400,000 clones, more than 75% of them detected only once. The ten largest clonotypes hold over 2% of the sample.

What the study reported, not specific to this receptor: Clinical and demographic metadata were provided uncurated, with the amount varying by source and participant.

This clonotype originated in an older woman with COVID-19, enrolled during active disease. Specimen: peripheral blood. The rearranged segments are TRBV7-2 and TRBJ2-5, and 9 junctional nucleotides match TRBD1. The nucleotide sequence reads as follows: TGTGCCAGCAGCTTATTCGGGGTTGGGACAGGGTACCAAGAGACCCAGTACTTC. It encodes CASSLFGVGTGYQETQYF.